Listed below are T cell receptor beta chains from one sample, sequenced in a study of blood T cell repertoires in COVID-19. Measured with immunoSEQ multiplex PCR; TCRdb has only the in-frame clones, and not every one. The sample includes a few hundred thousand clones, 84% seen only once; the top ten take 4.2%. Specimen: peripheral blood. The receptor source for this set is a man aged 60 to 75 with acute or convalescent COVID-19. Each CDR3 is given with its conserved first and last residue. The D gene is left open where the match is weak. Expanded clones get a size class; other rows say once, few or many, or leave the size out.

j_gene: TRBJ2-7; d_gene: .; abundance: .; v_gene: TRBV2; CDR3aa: CASSETPREQYF; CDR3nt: TGTGCCAGCAGTGAGACCCCGAGGGAGCAGTACTTC
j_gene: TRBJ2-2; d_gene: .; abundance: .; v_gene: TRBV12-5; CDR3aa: CASGFRAFGELFF; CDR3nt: TGTGCTAGTGGTTTCCGAGCGTTCGGGGAGCTGTTTTTT
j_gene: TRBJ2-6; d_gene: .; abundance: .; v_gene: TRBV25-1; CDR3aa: CASSGAGSGANVLTF; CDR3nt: TGTGCCAGCAGTGGGGCGGGGTCTGGGGCCAACGTCCTGACTTTC
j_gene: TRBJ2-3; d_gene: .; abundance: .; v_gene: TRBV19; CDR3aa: CASRISGPSTDTQYF; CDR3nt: TGTGCCAGTAGGATTAGCGGCCCCAGCACAGATACGCAGTATTTT
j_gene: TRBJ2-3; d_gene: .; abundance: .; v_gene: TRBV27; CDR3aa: CASSFWASDTQYF; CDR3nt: TGTGCCAGCAGTTTCTGGGCGTCAGATACGCAGTATTTT
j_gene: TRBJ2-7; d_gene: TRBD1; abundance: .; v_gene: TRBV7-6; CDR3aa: CASRSSGGSYEQYF; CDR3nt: TGTGCCAGCAGGTCCTCAGGGGGTTCCTACGAGCAGTACTTC
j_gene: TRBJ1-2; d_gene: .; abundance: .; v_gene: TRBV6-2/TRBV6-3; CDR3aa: CASSFTTGSYGYTF; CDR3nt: TGTGCCAGCAGTTTCACCACAGGGAGCTATGGCTACACCTTC
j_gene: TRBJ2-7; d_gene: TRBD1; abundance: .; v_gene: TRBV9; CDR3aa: CASSLRQGAYEQYF; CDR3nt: TGTGCCAGCAGCCTCCGACAGGGGGCTTACGAGCAGTACTTC
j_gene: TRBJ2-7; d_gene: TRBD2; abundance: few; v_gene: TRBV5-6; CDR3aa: CASSLWAGGGYEQYF; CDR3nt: TGTGCCAGCAGCTTGTGGGCGGGAGGGGGCTACGAGCAGTACTTC
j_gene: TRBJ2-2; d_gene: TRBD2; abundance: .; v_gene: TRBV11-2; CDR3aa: CASSFRRGGEDGELFF; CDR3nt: TGTGCCAGCAGCTTTAGGCGCGGGGGGGAGGACGGGGAGCTGTTTTTT
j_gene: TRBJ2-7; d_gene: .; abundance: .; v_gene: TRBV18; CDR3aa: CASSPDTYEQYF; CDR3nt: TGTGCCAGCTCACCAGACACCTACGAGCAGTACTTC
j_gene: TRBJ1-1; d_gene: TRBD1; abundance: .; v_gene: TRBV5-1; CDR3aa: CASSPGRQGRAAFF; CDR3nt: TGCGCCAGCAGCCCGGGACGACAGGGAAGGGCGGCTTTCTTT
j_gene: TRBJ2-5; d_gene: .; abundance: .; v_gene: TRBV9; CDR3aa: CASSVSGQETQYF; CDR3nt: TGTGCCAGCAGCGTTTCGGGTCAAGAGACCCAGTACTTC
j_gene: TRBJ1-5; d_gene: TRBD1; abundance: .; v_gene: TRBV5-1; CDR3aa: CASSLGQGLNQPQHF; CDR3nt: TGCGCCAGCAGCCTAGGACAGGGACTTAATCAGCCCCAGCATTTT
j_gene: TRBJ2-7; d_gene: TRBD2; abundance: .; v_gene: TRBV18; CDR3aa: CASSPESGRAHEQYF; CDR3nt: TGTGCCAGCTCACCGGAAAGCGGGAGGGCCCACGAGCAGTACTTC
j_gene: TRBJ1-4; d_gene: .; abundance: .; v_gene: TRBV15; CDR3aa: CATSRDGGTTNEKLFF; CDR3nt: TGTGCCACCAGCAGAGATGGAGGGACAACTAATGAAAAACTGTTTTTT
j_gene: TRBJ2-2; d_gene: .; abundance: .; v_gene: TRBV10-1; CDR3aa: CASSPTPRTGELFF; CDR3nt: TGCGCCAGCAGCCCTACCCCCCGCACCGGGGAGCTGTTTTTT
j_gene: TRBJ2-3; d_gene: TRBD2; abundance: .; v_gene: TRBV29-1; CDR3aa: CSVDGAGGMTDTQYF; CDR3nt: TGCAGCGTTGATGGGGCGGGAGGGATGACAGATACGCAGTATTTT
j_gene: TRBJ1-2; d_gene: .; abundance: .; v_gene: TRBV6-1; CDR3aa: CASREGLNGYTF; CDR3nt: TGTGCCAGCAGGGAAGGGCTTAATGGCTACACCTTC
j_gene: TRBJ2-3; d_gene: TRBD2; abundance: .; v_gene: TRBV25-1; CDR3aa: CASSEGGRTTDTQYF; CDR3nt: TGTGCCAGCAGTGAAGGCGGGAGGACAACAGATACGCAGTATTTT
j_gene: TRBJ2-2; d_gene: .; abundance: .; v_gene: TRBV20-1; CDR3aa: CSVPGSGELFF; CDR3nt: TGCAGTGTTCCAGGGTCCGGGGAGCTGTTTTTT
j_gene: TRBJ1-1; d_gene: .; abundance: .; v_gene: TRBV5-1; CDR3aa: CASSVEMTGNTEAFF; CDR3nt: TGCGCCAGCAGCGTTGAAATGACAGGGAACACTGAAGCTTTCTTT
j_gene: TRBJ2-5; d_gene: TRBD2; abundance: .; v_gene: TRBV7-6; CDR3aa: CASSSRTSGGAGEETQYF; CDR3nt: TGTGCCAGCAGCTCCAGGACTAGCGGGGGGGCCGGTGAAGAGACCCAGTACTTC
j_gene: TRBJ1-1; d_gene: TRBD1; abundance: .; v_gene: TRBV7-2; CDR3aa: CASSLGTGVTEAFF; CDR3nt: TGTGCCAGCAGCTTGGGGACAGGGGTGACTGAAGCTTTCTTT
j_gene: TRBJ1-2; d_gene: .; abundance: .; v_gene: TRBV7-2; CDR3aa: CASSTYGVRDGYTF; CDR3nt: TGTGCCAGCAGCACCTACGGGGTGAGGGATGGCTACACCTTC
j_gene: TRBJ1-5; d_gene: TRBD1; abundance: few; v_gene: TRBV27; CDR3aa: CASSSGTGGSRNQPQHF; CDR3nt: TGTGCCAGCAGTTCGGGGACAGGGGGCTCTCGCAATCAGCCCCAGCATTTT
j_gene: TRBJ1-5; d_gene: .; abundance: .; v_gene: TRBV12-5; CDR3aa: CASGLVTGPGNQPQHF; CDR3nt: TGTGCTAGTGGTTTGGTCACGGGTCCCGGCAATCAGCCCCAGCATTTT
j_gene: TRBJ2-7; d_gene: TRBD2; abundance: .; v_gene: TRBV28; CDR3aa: CASRVPGGYEQYF; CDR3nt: TGTGCCAGCAGAGTTCCGGGGGGTTACGAGCAGTACTTC
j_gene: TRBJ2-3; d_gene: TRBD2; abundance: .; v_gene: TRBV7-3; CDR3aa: CASSLGLAGGNTQYF; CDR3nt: TGTGCCAGCAGCTTGGGACTAGCGGGGGGGAATACGCAGTATTTT
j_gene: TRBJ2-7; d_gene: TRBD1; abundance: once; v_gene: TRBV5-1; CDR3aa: CASSLRDRGRFDEQYF; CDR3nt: TGCGCCAGCAGCTTGCGGGACAGGGGGCGCTTTGACGAGCAGTACTTC
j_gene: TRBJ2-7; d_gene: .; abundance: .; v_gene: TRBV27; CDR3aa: CASPAYRAEQYF; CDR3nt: TGTGCCAGCCCTGCCTACAGGGCGGAGCAGTACTTC
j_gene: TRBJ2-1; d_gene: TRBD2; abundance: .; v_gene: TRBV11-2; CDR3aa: CASSPLAGGSYNEQFF; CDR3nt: TGTGCCAGCAGCCCCTTAGCGGGAGGCTCCTACAATGAGCAGTTCTTC
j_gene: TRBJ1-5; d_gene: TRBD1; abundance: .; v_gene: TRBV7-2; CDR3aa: CASSLWDRGLDQPQHF; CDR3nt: TGTGCCAGCAGCTTATGGGACAGGGGCTTGGATCAGCCCCAGCATTTT
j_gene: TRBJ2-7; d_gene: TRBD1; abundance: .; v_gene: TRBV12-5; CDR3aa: CASGSGQGSHEQYF; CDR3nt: TGTGCTAGTGGATCGGGACAGGGGTCCCACGAGCAGTACTTC